This is a list of T cell receptor beta chains from one sample in a study of blood T cell repertoires in COVID-19. The protocol was immunoSEQ multiplex PCR, while the TCRdb copy is restricted to in-frame clones and leaves out a portion. The sample contains under 250,000 clones, about 84% of which appear only once. Sequencing was performed on peripheral blood. Receptor source: a woman of 80 years or more with acute or convalescent COVID-19. The CDR3 runs from the conserved cysteine through the conserved F or W. Fields, in order: J gene, V gene, clone size, CDR3 protein. Expanded clones get a size class; other rows say once, few or many, or leave the size out.

J gene: TRBJ2-1; V gene: TRBV5-3; clone size: once; CDR3 protein: CARSLVYHIVNEQFF
J gene: TRBJ2-7; V gene: TRBV6-5; clone size: -; CDR3 protein: CASSTTGTGVYEQYF
J gene: TRBJ1-1; V gene: TRBV5-1; clone size: -; CDR3 protein: CASSLVGVVDTEAFF
J gene: TRBJ1-5; V gene: TRBV19; clone size: -; CDR3 protein: CASTPPGQGRWVLRQPQHF
J gene: TRBJ2-7; V gene: TRBV28; clone size: once; CDR3 protein: CASSFAYEQYF
J gene: TRBJ2-6; V gene: TRBV23-1; clone size: -; CDR3 protein: CASSQPEDRSGANVLTF
J gene: TRBJ2-7; V gene: TRBV2; clone size: -; CDR3 protein: CASSTDRGRDEQYF
J gene: TRBJ2-3; V gene: TRBV5-1; clone size: -; CDR3 protein: CASSFNGQSTDTQYF
J gene: TRBJ1-1; V gene: TRBV29-1; clone size: -; CDR3 protein: CSAWGGRQGYTEAFF
J gene: TRBJ2-5; V gene: TRBV5-6; clone size: once; CDR3 protein: CASSLYNGQETQYF
J gene: TRBJ1-6; V gene: TRBV7-9; clone size: -; CDR3 protein: CASSLQTNPLSPLHF
J gene: TRBJ2-7; V gene: TRBV5-4; clone size: few; CDR3 protein: CASSLEAAGTYEQYF
J gene: TRBJ2-7; V gene: TRBV10-1; clone size: -; CDR3 protein: CASSAFPREGSYEQYF
J gene: TRBJ1-2; V gene: TRBV16; clone size: -; CDR3 protein: CASSHTAGARSYGYTF
J gene: TRBJ2-1; V gene: TRBV6-2/TRBV6-3; clone size: -; CDR3 protein: CASSPDGTYNEQFF
J gene: TRBJ1-6; V gene: TRBV3-1/TRBV3-2; clone size: -; CDR3 protein: CASSQEDRGRNSPLHF
J gene: TRBJ1-4; V gene: TRBV5-1; clone size: few; CDR3 protein: CASSYGKPNEKLFF
J gene: TRBJ1-5; V gene: TRBV6-5; clone size: few; CDR3 protein: CASSPTLDRRQPQHF
J gene: TRBJ2-1; V gene: TRBV6-6; clone size: many; CDR3 protein: CASSQGLAGGSSYNEQFF
J gene: TRBJ2-7; V gene: TRBV7-6; clone size: once; CDR3 protein: CASSLGLIGYEQYF
J gene: TRBJ2-5; V gene: TRBV9; clone size: -; CDR3 protein: CASSVGPSRETQYF
J gene: TRBJ1-1; V gene: TRBV29-1; clone size: -; CDR3 protein: CSGGYGNTEAFF
J gene: TRBJ1-1; V gene: TRBV19; clone size: -; CDR3 protein: CASSDVKTRGVNTEAFF
J gene: TRBJ1-1; V gene: TRBV5-1; clone size: -; CDR3 protein: CASSLAISTEAFF
J gene: TRBJ2-1; V gene: TRBV5-1; clone size: -; CDR3 protein: CASSLALASNEQFF
J gene: TRBJ2-7; V gene: TRBV5-1; clone size: -; CDR3 protein: CASSQGWGRTYEQYF
J gene: TRBJ1-1; V gene: TRBV6-5; clone size: many; CDR3 protein: CASSYRTGGYTEAFF
J gene: TRBJ1-2; V gene: TRBV5-1; clone size: -; CDR3 protein: CASSSEGYGYTF
J gene: TRBJ2-1; V gene: TRBV19; clone size: many; CDR3 protein: CASKRGQVNNEQFF
J gene: TRBJ1-4; V gene: TRBV19; clone size: -; CDR3 protein: CASLPLGGEKLFF
J gene: TRBJ2-1; V gene: TRBV10-3; clone size: -; CDR3 protein: CAISGGQGNEQFF
J gene: TRBJ2-2; V gene: TRBV28; clone size: -; CDR3 protein: CASGTGPNTGELFF
J gene: TRBJ1-1; V gene: TRBV19; clone size: -; CDR3 protein: CASSAGTGSEAFF
J gene: TRBJ2-3; V gene: TRBV6-4; clone size: -; CDR3 protein: CASSEQGPADTQYF
J gene: TRBJ1-5; V gene: TRBV6-5; clone size: -; CDR3 protein: CASIMEGSSNQPQHF
J gene: TRBJ1-1; V gene: TRBV5-8; clone size: -; CDR3 protein: CASSLMRASGAFF
J gene: TRBJ2-1; V gene: TRBV24-1; clone size: -; CDR3 protein: CATSDSRTLFSYNEQFF
J gene: TRBJ2-2; V gene: TRBV6-5; clone size: once; CDR3 protein: CAIRSGGVGTGELFF
J gene: TRBJ1-2; V gene: TRBV5-4; clone size: -; CDR3 protein: CASSLEGNYGYTF
J gene: TRBJ1-4; V gene: TRBV19; clone size: -; CDR3 protein: CASSMRSSNEKLFF
J gene: TRBJ1-2; V gene: TRBV14; clone size: -; CDR3 protein: CASSQLTGNYGYTF
J gene: TRBJ2-7; V gene: TRBV4-1; clone size: once; CDR3 protein: CASSQVASLGYEQYF
J gene: TRBJ2-3; V gene: TRBV15; clone size: -; CDR3 protein: CATSGGSTDTQYF
J gene: TRBJ2-1; V gene: TRBV3-1/TRBV3-2; clone size: -; CDR3 protein: CASSSDRGNEQFF
J gene: TRBJ2-7; V gene: TRBV11-2; clone size: few; CDR3 protein: CASSNHLAQPRSYEQYF
J gene: TRBJ2-7; V gene: TRBV5-1; clone size: -; CDR3 protein: CASSLASGESYEQYF
J gene: TRBJ1-5; V gene: TRBV19; clone size: -; CDR3 protein: CASNSVNQPQHF
J gene: TRBJ1-1; V gene: TRBV2; clone size: once; CDR3 protein: CASSEAFGRDTEAFF